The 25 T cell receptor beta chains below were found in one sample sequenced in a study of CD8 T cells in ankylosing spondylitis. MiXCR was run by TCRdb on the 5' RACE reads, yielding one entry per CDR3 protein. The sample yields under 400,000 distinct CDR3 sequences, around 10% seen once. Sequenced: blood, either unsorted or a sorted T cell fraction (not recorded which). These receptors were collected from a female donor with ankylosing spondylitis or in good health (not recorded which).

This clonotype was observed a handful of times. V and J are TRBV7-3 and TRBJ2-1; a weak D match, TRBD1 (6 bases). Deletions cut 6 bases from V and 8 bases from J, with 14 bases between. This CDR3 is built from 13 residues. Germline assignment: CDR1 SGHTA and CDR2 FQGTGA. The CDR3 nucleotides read TGTGCCAGCAGGAGGGGGAATTTGGATGAGCAGTTCTTC. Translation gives CASRRGNLDEQFF.

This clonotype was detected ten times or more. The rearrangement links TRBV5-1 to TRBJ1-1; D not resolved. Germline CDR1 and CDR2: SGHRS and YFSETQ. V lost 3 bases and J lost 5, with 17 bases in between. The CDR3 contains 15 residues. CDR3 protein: CASSSHDRGETEAFF. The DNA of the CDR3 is TGCGCCAGCAGCTCACATGACCGGGGAGAGACTGAAGCTTTCTTT.

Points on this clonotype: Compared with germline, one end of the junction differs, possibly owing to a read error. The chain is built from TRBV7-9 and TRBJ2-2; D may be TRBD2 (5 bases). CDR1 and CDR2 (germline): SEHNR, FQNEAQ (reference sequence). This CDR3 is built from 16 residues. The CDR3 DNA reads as TGTGCCAGCAGCTTAGGAAGTGCTGGCTCCACCGGGGAGCTGTCTTTT. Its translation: CASSLGSAGSTGELSF.

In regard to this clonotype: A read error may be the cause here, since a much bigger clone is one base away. The CDR3: CPSSSLGLAFF. CDR3 DNA sequence: TGTCCCAGCAGCTCCTTGGGGTTAGCTTTCTTT. The chain couples TRBV12-3 or TRBV12-4 to TRBJ1-1; D uncertain. The CDR3 extends over 11 amino acids.

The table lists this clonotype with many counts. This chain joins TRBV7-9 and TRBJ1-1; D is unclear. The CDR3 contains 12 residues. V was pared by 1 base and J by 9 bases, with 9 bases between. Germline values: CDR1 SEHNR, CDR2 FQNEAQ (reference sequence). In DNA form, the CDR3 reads TGTGCCAGCAGCTTAGTAAGCGTGCAAGCTTTCTTT. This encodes CASSLVSVQAFF.

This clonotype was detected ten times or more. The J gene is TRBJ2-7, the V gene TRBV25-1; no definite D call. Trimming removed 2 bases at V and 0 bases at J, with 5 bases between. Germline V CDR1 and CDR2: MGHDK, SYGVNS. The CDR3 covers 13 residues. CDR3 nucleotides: TGTGCCAGCAGTGAACCCCTCTCCTACGAGCAGTACTTC. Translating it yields CASSEPLSYEQYF.

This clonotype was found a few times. CDR3 sequence reads: CASSDPQGADTQYF. The CDR3 nucleotides read TGTGCCAGCAGTGATCCCCAGGGGGCAGATACGCAGTATTTT. The V gene is TRBV2, the J gene TRBJ2-3; 7 positions agree with TRBD1. The CDR3 consists of 14 residues. Germline CDR1 is SNHLY and CDR2 is FYNNEI. The V and J ends lost 3 bases and 4 bases, in that order; junction bases with no gene match: 4. Supplemented by reference TRBV2 and TRBJ2-3, the full variable domain reads EPEVTQTPSHQVTQMGQEVILRCVPISNHLYFYWYRQILGQKVEFLVSFYNNEISEKSEIFDDQFSVERPDGSNFTLKIRSTKLEDSAMYFCASSDPQGADTQYFGPGTRLTVL.

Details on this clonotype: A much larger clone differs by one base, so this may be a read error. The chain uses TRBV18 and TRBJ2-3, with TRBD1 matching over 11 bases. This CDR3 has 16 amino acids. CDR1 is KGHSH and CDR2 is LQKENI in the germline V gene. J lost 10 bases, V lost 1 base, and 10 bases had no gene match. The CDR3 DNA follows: TGTGCCAGCTCACCACGGGGACAGGGGGGCCGGGATGCGCAGTATTTT. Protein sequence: CASSPRGQGGRDAQYF.

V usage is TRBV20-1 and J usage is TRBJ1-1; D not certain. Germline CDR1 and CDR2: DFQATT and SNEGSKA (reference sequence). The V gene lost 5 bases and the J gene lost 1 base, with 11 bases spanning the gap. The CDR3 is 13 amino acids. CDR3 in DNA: TGCAGTGCTCCATTAATCACGAACACTGAAGCTTTCTTT. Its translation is CSAPLITNTEAFF.

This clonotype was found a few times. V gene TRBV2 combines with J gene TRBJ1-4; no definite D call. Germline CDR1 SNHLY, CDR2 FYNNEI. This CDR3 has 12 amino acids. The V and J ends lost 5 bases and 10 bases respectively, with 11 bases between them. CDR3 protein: CASSIAAGKLFF. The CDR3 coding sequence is TGTGCCAGCAGTATCGCAGCGGGAAAACTGTTTTTT.

DNA for the CDR3: TGTGCCAGTAGTATAGATAGGGGGACAGTTTCTAATGAGCAGTTCTTC. Protein: CASSIDRGTVSNEQFF. The chain carries TRBV19 and TRBJ2-1; 7 bases agree with TRBD1. With 0 bases clipped from V and 7 bases from J, the junction kept 9 bases outside the gene matches. This CDR3 spans 16 amino acids. Germline V lookup: CDR1 LNHDA, CDR2 SQIVND (reference sequence).

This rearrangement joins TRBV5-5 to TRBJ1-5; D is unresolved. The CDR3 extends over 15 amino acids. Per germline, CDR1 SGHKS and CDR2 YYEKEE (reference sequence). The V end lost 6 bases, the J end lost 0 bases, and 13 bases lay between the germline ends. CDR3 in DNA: TGTGCCAGCACCGTCGCCCCTTATAGCAATCAGCCCCAGCATTTT. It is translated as CASTVAPYSNQPQHF.

The CDR3 DNA reads as TGTGCCAGCAGTTCGGAGGATTGGGTCTCCTACGAGCAGTACTTC. It yields the protein CASSSEDWVSYEQYF. This chain joins TRBV27 and TRBJ2-7; perhaps TRBD2 as D (5 bases). CDR3 length: 15 residues. V lost 4 bases and J 0 bases, leaving 13 bases between the germline ends. Germline V lookup: CDR1 MNHEY, CDR2 SMNVEV (reference sequence).

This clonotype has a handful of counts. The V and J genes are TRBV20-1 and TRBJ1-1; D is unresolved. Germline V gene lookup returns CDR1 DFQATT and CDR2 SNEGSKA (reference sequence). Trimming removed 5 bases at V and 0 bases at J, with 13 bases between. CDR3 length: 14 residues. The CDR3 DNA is TGCAGTGCTCTTAACGCAGACATGAACACTGAAGCTTTCTTT. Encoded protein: CSALNADMNTEAFF.

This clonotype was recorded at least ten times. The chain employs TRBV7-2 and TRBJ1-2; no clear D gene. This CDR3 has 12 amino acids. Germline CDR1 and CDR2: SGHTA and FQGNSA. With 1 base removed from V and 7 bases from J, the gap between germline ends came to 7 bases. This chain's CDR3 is CASSLELGGYTF. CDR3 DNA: TGTGCCAGCAGCTTAGAATTGGGTGGCTACACCTTC.

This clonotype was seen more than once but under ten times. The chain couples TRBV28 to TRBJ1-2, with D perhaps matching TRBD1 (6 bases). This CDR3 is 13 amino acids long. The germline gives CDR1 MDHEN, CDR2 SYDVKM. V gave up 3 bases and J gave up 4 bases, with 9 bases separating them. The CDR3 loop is CASSFQGTYGYTF. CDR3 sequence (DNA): TGTGCCAGCAGTTTTCAGGGGACCTATGGCTACACCTTC.

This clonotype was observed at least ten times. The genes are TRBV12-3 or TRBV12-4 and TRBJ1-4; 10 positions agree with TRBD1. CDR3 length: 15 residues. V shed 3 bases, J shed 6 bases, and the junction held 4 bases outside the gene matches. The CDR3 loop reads CASSFSGTGDEKLFF. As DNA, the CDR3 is TGTGCCAGCAGTTTCAGCGGGACAGGGGATGAAAAACTGTTTTTT.

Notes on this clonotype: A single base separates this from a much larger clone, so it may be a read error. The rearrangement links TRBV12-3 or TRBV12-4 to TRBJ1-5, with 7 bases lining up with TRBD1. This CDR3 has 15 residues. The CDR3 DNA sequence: TGTGCCAGCAGGCCGACAGGGTATAGCAATCAGCCCCCGCATTTT. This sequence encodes CASRPTGYSNQPPHF.

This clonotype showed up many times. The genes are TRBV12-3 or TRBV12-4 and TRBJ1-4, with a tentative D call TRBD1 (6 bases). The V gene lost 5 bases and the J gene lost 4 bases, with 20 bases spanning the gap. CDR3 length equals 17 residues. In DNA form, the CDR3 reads TGTGCCAGCAGTCCCGTTTGGGGAAGGGGACATAATGAAAAACTGTTTTTT. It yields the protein CASSPVWGRGHNEKLFF.

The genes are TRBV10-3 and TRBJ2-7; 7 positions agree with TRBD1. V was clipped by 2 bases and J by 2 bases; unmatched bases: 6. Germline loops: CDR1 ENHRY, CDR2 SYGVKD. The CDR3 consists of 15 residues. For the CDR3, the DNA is TGTGCCATCAGTGAGCCAGGGACAGAAACCTACGAGCAGTACTTC. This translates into CAISEPGTETYEQYF.

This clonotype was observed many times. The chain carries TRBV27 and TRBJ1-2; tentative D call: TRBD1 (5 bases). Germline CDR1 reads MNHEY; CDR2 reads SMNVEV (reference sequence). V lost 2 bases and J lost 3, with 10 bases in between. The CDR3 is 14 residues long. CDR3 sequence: CASSLGQGYYGYTF. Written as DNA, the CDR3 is TGTGCCAGCAGTTTAGGTCAGGGATACTATGGCTACACCTTC.

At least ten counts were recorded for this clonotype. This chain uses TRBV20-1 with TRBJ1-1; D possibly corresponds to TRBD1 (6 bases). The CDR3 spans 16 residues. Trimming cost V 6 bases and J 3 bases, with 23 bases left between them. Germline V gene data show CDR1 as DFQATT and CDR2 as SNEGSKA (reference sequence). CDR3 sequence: CSAKGLLAQGHTEAFF. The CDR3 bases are TGCAGTGCAAAAGGTCTTCTGGCACAGGGCCACACTGAAGCTTTCTTT.

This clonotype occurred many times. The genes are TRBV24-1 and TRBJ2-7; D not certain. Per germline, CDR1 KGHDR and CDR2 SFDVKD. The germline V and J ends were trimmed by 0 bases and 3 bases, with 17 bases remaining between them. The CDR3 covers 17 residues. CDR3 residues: CATSDLHGLRSYYEQYF. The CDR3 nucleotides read TGTGCCACCAGTGATTTGCACGGATTGAGGAGCTACTACGAGCAGTACTTC.

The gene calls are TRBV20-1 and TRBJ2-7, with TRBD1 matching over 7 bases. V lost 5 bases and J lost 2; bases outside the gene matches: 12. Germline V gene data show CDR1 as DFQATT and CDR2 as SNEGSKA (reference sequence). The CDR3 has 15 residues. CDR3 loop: CSASRAGTDPYEQYF. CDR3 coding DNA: TGCAGTGCTTCCCGGGCCGGGACAGATCCCTACGAGCAGTACTTC.

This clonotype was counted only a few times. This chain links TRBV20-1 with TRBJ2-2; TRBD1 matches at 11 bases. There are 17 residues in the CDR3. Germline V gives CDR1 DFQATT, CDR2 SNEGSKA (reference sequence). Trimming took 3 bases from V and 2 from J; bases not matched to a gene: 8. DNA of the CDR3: TGCAGTGCTAGGGGACAGGGGGGAGGAGGTAACACCGGGGAGCTGTTTTTT. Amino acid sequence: CSARGQGGGGNTGELFF.